This entry lists 25 T cell receptor beta chains sequenced from one sample in a study of cytomegalovirus exposure and HLA in healthy donors. 13 Jbeta primers and 60 Vbeta primers were used for the PCR. Sequencing was performed with immunoSEQ multiplex PCR; in TCRdb, only in-frame clones are kept and a portion is missing. The sample has fewer than 200,000 clones; 70% to 85% are singletons. Sequencing used PBMCs. These receptors originate from a man aged 35 to 55 in good health and CMV-seronegative.

The chain has TRBV11-3 and TRBJ2-1, with 10 bases identical to TRBD1. Trimming cost V 1 base and J 4 bases; bases outside gene matches: 4. Germline CDR1 is SGHNT and CDR2 is YENEEA. The CDR3 totals 16 residues. In DNA form, the CDR3 reads TGTGCCAGCAGCTTAGGGGGGACAGGGGAGTACAATGAGCAGTTCTTC. Translation gives CASSLGGTGEYNEQFF.

The rearrangement links TRBV18 to TRBJ1-1; no definite D call. V was clipped by 0 bases and J by 4 bases, with 9 bases between them. This CDR3 comprises 14 residues. The germline V gene encodes CDR1 KGHSH and CDR2 LQKENI. The CDR3 is CASSPPLGGTEAFF. CDR3 DNA: TGTGCCAGCTCACCACCGCTGGGAGGCACTGAAGCTTTCTTT.

The chain has TRBV30 and TRBJ2-7, with 10 bases identical to TRBD2. V trimming: 6 bases; J trimming: 4 bases; junction bases outside the gene matches: 9. Germline V gene sequence: CDR1 GTSNPN, CDR2 SVGIG (reference sequence). The CDR3 sequence is 14 residues long. CDR3 sequence: CACLHSGRWYEQYF. The CDR3 nucleotides are TGTGCCTGTCTTCATAGCGGGAGGTGGTACGAGCAGTACTTC. The complete variable domain, with remaining parts taken from reference TRBV30 and TRBJ2-7, reads SQTIHQWPATLVQPVGSPLSLECTVEGTSNPNLYWYRQAAGRGLQLLFYSVGIGQISSEVPQNLSASRPQDRQFILSSKKLLLSDSGFYLCACLHSGRWYEQYFGPGTRLTVT.

The V gene is TRBV6-5, the J gene TRBJ2-1, with a weak D call TRBD1 (5 bases). The V gene lost 2 bases and the J gene lost 6 bases, with 8 bases spanning the gap. The CDR3 sequence is 13 residues long. Looked up from germline, CDR1 is MNHEY and CDR2 is SVGAGI. The CDR3 sequence is CASSYGAVNEQFF. CDR3 DNA sequence: TGTGCCAGCAGTTACGGGGCTGTCAATGAGCAGTTCTTC.

With regard to this clone: Its ends do not fully match the called genes, so a read error is possible. The chain couples TRBV25-1 to TRBJ2-4; D is possibly TRBD1 (6 bases). Germline V CDR1 and CDR2: MGHDK, SYGVNS. The CDR3 length is 14 residues. CDR3 nucleotide sequence: TGTGCCAGCAGTGAAGAGGCCAGGGGAAACAGTCAGTACTTC. This translates into CASSEEARGNSQYF.

This clone has only one observation. The chain uses TRBV7-9 and TRBJ2-5, with 9 nucleotides matching TRBD2. The CDR3 sequence is 16 residues long. The germline V gene encodes CDR1 SEHNR and CDR2 FQNEAQ (reference sequence). The ends lost 7 bases at V and 2 bases at J; junction bases unmatched: 11. The CDR3 coding sequence is TGTGCCAGCACCCACCGGGCTAGCGGGGTGCAAGAGACCCAGTACTTC. This translates into CASTHRASGVQETQYF.

The V call is TRBV2, the J call TRBJ1-2, with 8 nucleotides matching TRBD1. This CDR3 region has 15 residues. The germline V gene encodes CDR1 SNHLY and CDR2 FYNNEI. J lost 2 bases, V lost 5 bases, and 7 bases had no gene match. The CDR3 here is CASSISGGSNYGYTF. The CDR3, as DNA: TGTGCCAGCAGTATCTCAGGGGGCTCAAACTATGGCTACACCTTC.

This clone was seen once. This chain links TRBV5-1 with TRBJ2-7, with D possibly matching TRBD2 (6 bases). Looked up from germline, CDR1 is SGHRS and CDR2 is YFSETQ. V lost 0 bases, J lost 5 bases, and 12 bases lay in between. The CDR3 has 14 amino acids. Here the CDR3 reads CASSLVPGSDEQYF. CDR3 nucleotides: TGCGCCAGCAGCTTGGTTCCCGGGAGTGACGAGCAGTACTTC.

J is TRBJ2-1 and V is TRBV27; TRBD2 aligns across 8 bases. Germline CDR1 MNHEY, CDR2 SMNVEV (reference sequence). The CDR3 is 14 residues long. The junction had 4 bases not matched to a gene; V was cut back by 6 bases and J by 3 bases. CDR3 region: CASRTSANYNEQFF. The CDR3 DNA reads TGTGCCAGCAGGACTAGCGCAAACTACAATGAGCAGTTCTTC.

The chain recombines TRBV7-6 with TRBJ1-3; TRBD1 is a possible D gene (6 bases). Germline CDR1 SGHVS, CDR2 FNYEAQ. Trimming pared 2 bases from V and 8 bases from J, leaving 10 bases between. This CDR3 spans 13 amino acids. The CDR3 DNA sequence: TGTGCCAGCAGCTTATACCGACAGGACACCATATATTTT. Its protein product is CASSLYRQDTIYF.

This chain connects TRBV11-2 to TRBJ2-3, with 8 bases that match TRBD2. CDR3 size: 16 residues. The V gene end was trimmed by 1 base and the J gene end by 2 bases; junction bases not matched to a gene: 5. Germline CDR1 reads SGHAT; CDR2 reads FQNNGV. CDR3 in amino acids: CASSLVTSGLTDTQYF. CDR3 coding DNA: TGTGCCAGCAGCTTAGTTACTAGCGGCCTCACAGATACGCAGTATTTT.

The table lists this clone with a few counts. This chain links TRBV6-1 with TRBJ2-1, with 14 positions matching TRBD2. The CDR3 contains 15 residues. V gave up 6 bases and J gave up 8 bases; unmatched junction bases: 6. Germline CDR1 MNHNS, CDR2 SASEGT. Written as DNA, the CDR3 is TGTGCCAGCAGCGGGACTAGCGGGAGCGCGGATGAGCAGTTCTTC. It codes for CASSGTSGSADEQFF.

J is TRBJ2-7 and V is TRBV5-6, with TRBD1 identical over 7 bases. V shed 0 bases, J shed 2 bases, and the junction held 2 bases outside the gene matches. Germline V gives CDR1 SGHDT, CDR2 YYEEEE. The CDR3 length is 14 residues. The CDR3 is CASSLAGTAYEQYF. CDR3 bases: TGTGCCAGCAGCTTGGCCGGGACAGCCTACGAGCAGTACTTC.

This clone has only one observation. The V gene is TRBV6-6, the J gene TRBJ2-7, with D perhaps matching TRBD2 (6 bases). V lost 4 bases, J lost 1 base, and 11 bases lay in between. Germline CDR1 reads MNHNY; CDR2 reads SVGAGI (reference sequence). The CDR3 is 14 residues long. CDR3 sequence: CASSLTSRSYEQYF. The CDR3, as DNA: TGTGCCAGCAGTTTAACTAGCCGATCCTACGAGCAGTACTTC.

V gene TRBV29-1 combines with J gene TRBJ2-1; 8 positions match TRBD1. Germline V lookup: CDR1 SQVTM, CDR2 ANQGSEA. The CDR3 covers 15 residues. Trimming at V came to 7 bases and at J to 3 bases, leaving 11 bases not matched to a gene. This CDR3 is CSGRRTGTYYNEQFF. CDR3 nucleotides: TGCAGCGGGAGGAGGACAGGGACCTACTACAATGAGCAGTTCTTC.

The rearrangement joins TRBV6-6 to TRBJ2-1; D gene uncertain. Trimming took 3 bases from V and 8 from J, leaving 5 bases between them. This CDR3 comprises 11 residues. In germline, CDR1 is MNHNY, CDR2 SVGAGI (reference sequence). CDR3 bases: TGTGCCAGCAGTTATCGCGATGAGCAGTTCTTC. Its protein is CASSYRDEQFF.

This chain links TRBV5-1 with TRBJ1-2; 12 bases fit TRBD1. Germline trimming cut 4 bases from V and 7 bases from J; bases unmatched to any gene: 11. CDR3 length: 16 amino acids. Germline V CDR1 and CDR2: SGHRS, YFSETQ. This CDR3 reads CASSPGQGARKLGYTF. CDR3 bases: TGCGCCAGCAGCCCGGGACAGGGGGCGCGGAAGCTTGGCTACACCTTC.

The chain uses TRBV18 and TRBJ2-6, with 9 bases matching TRBD1. CDR3 length equals 15 residues. From germline, CDR1 is KGHSH and CDR2 LQKENI. J lost 4 bases, V lost 8 bases, and 6 bases had no gene match. CDR3 protein: CASRDRVSGANVLTF. The CDR3 DNA is TGTGCCAGCCGGGACAGGGTATCCGGGGCCAACGTCCTGACTTTC. Full variable domain (rest looked up from reference TRBV18 and TRBJ2-6): NAGVMQNPRHLVRRRGQEARLRCSPMKGHSHVYWYRQLPEEGLKFMVYLQKENIIDESGMPKERFSAEFPKEGPSILRIQQVVRGDSAAYFCASRDRVSGANVLTFGAGSRLTVL.

The rearrangement uses TRBV27 and TRBJ1-3; a possible D gene is TRBD1 (6 bases). The CDR3 totals 15 residues. Germline CDR1 reads MNHEY; CDR2 reads SMNVEV (reference sequence). With 6 bases removed from V and 0 bases from J, the gap between germline ends came to 12 bases. The CDR3 sequence: CASRSGGSSGNTIYF. The CDR3 region has the DNA TGTGCCAGCAGGTCGGGGGGCAGCTCTGGAAACACCATATATTTT.

By proportion, this clone is medium-sized. Other DNA variants within this sample encode the same CDR3. V is TRBV4-2 and J is TRBJ2-7; TRBD2 aligns across 8 bases. Germline lookup yields CDR1 LGHNA and CDR2 YNFKEQ. The junction had 7 bases not matched to a gene; V was cut back by 0 bases and J by 3 bases. The CDR3 is made up of 16 amino acids. The CDR3 region has the DNA TGTGCCAGCAGCCAAGAGGTTACGGGAGGGGGCTACGAGCAGTACTTC. As protein: CASSQEVTGGGYEQYF.

The chain couples TRBV6-5 to TRBJ2-5; D is unresolved. Trimming took 5 bases from V and 7 from J, leaving 8 bases between them. This CDR3 spans 11 amino acids. Per the germline V gene, CDR1 is MNHEY and CDR2 is SVGAGI. CDR3 nucleotides: TGTGCCAGCAGTGAGCTCGGGACCCAGTACTTC. Its translation is CASSELGTQYF.

The chain employs TRBV7-2 and TRBJ1-1; D perhaps matches TRBD1 (6 bases). Germline V gene lookup returns CDR1 SGHTA and CDR2 FQGNSA. Trimming removed 6 bases from V and 6 bases from J, with 17 bases in between. The CDR3 is 14 amino acids. CDR3 sequence reads: CASRGYRAEAEAFF. The CDR3 DNA follows: TGTGCCAGCAGGGGGTACAGGGCGGAGGCTGAAGCTTTCTTT.

This chain links TRBV5-6 with TRBJ2-7; 11 bases line up with TRBD2. Looked up from germline, CDR1 is SGHDT and CDR2 is YYEEEE. The CDR3 has 16 residues. Losses at the gene ends were 3 bases for V and 3 bases for J; bases not matched to a gene: 8. The CDR3 reads CASSYSLAGGLYEQYF. For the CDR3, the DNA is TGTGCCAGCAGCTACTCCCTAGCGGGAGGTCTCTACGAGCAGTACTTC.

The chain has TRBV28 and TRBJ1-5; unclear D gene. V was trimmed by 2 bases and J by 3 bases, leaving 8 bases between them. The V gene's germline CDR1 is MDHEN and CDR2 SYDVKM. The CDR3 spans 14 residues. In DNA, the CDR3 is TGTGCCAGCAGTTTAGGAGGGCACAATCAGCCCCAGCATTTT. This gives the protein CASSLGGHNQPQHF. The variable domain in full, with the rest retrieved from reference TRBV28 and TRBJ1-5, is DVKVTQSSRYLVKRTGEKVFLECVQDMDHENMFWYRQDPGLGLRLIYFSYDVKMKEKGDIPEGYSVSREKKERFSLILESASTNQTSMYLCASSLGGHNQPQHFGDGTRLSIL.

The chain uses TRBV6-5 and TRBJ2-7; 9 positions agree with TRBD2. The CDR3 has 14 amino acids. With 5 bases clipped from V and 3 bases from J, the junction kept 5 bases outside the gene matches. The germline gives CDR1 MNHEY, CDR2 SVGAGI. CDR3 region: CASSRLAENYEQYF. CDR3 in DNA: TGTGCCAGCAGTAGACTAGCGGAAAACTACGAGCAGTACTTC.